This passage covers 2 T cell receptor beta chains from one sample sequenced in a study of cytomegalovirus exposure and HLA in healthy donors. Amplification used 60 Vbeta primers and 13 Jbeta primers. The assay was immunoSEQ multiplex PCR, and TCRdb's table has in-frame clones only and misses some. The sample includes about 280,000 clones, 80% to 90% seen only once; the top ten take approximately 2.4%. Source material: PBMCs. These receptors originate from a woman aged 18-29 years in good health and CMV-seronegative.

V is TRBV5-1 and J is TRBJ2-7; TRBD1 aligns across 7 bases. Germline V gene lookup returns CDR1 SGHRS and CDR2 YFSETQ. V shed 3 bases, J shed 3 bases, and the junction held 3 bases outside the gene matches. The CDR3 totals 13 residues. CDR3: CASSWDSNYEQYF. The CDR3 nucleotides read TGCGCCAGCAGCTGGGACAGCAACTACGAGCAGTACTTC.

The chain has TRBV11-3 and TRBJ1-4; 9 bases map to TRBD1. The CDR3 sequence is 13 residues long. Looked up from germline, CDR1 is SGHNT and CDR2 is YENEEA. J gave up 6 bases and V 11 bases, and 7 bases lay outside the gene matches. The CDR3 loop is CASIRDRDEKLFF. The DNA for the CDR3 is TGTGCCTCCATCCGGGACAGGGATGAAAAACTGTTTTTT.